The next 18 T cell receptor beta chains were all read from a single sample in a study of cytomegalovirus exposure and HLA in healthy donors. The PCR had 60 Vbeta and 13 Jbeta primers. Sequencing was performed with immunoSEQ multiplex PCR; in TCRdb, only in-frame clones are kept and a portion is missing. The sample totals about 200,000 clones. The source material was PBMCs. The receptor set was obtained from a boy between 5 and 17 years old in good health and CMV-seronegative.

The chain has TRBV6-5 and TRBJ1-1; 8 bases are shared with TRBD1. The trim removed 6 bases at V and 1 base at J, leaving 7 bases unmatched. The germline V gene encodes CDR1 MNHEY and CDR2 SVGAGI. The CDR3 length is 15 residues. This CDR3 is CASSQRDRRNTEAFF. The CDR3, as DNA: TGTGCCAGCAGCCAAAGGGACAGGCGGAACACTGAAGCTTTCTTT.

The gene calls are TRBV27 and TRBJ1-5; no clear D gene. Trimming stripped 4 bases from V and 4 bases from J, with 5 bases between. CDR1 is MNHEY and CDR2 is SMNVEV in the germline V gene (reference sequence). The CDR3 is made up of 12 amino acids. The DNA of the CDR3 is TGTGCCAGCAGTTCCCCGAATCAGCCCCAGCATTTT. This codes for CASSSPNQPQHF.

The J gene is TRBJ2-7, the V gene TRBV2; TRBD2 aligns across 12 bases. Germline V gives CDR1 SNHLY, CDR2 FYNNEI. V trimming: 4 bases; J trimming: 3 bases; junction bases outside the gene matches: 10. The CDR3 totals 17 residues. The CDR3 DNA sequence: TGTGCCAGCAGTGTGCCTAGCGGGGGGGCCGGTTACTACGAGCAGTACTTC. Its protein is CASSVPSGGAGYYEQYF.

V gene TRBV2 combines with J gene TRBJ2-2, with TRBD2 matching 13 bases. The CDR3 contains 16 residues. The germline V gene encodes CDR1 SNHLY and CDR2 FYNNEI. The V gene end was trimmed by 5 bases and the J gene end by 3 bases; junction bases not matched to a gene: 3. CDR3 loop: CASSKTSGGYTGELFF. The CDR3 bases are TGTGCCAGCAGTAAGACTAGCGGGGGGTACACCGGGGAGCTGTTTTTT.

The V call is TRBV9, the J call TRBJ2-2; 10 positions match TRBD1. Trimming took 3 bases from V and 0 from J; bases not matched to a gene: 2. The CDR3 runs to 16 residues. CDR1 and CDR2 (germline): SGDLS, YYNGEE. This CDR3 is CASSGGQGTNTGELFF. In nucleotides, the CDR3 is TGTGCCAGCAGCGGGGGACAGGGGACGAACACCGGGGAGCTGTTTTTT.

This chain joins TRBV19 and TRBJ1-4; D remains unclear. This CDR3 comprises 13 residues. The V and J ends lost 9 bases and 5 bases respectively, with 13 bases between them. Germline V gene sequence: CDR1 LNHDA, CDR2 SQIVND (reference sequence). Written as DNA, the CDR3 is TGTGCCAGCGCCGGACTTCAAAATGAAAAACTGTTTTTT. Amino acids: CASAGLQNEKLFF.

The chain carries TRBV6-5 and TRBJ1-3; D is unresolved. The CDR3 runs 11 residues. Trimming removed 5 bases at V and 7 bases at J, with 6 bases between. The germline V gene encodes CDR1 MNHEY and CDR2 SVGAGI. CDR3 in DNA: TGTGCCAGCAGTCTTGCGAACACCATATATTTT. Its protein is CASSLANTIYF.

CDR3 loop: CAWSAFPRGSGNTIYF. For the CDR3, the DNA is TGTGCCTGGAGCGCGTTCCCCAGGGGTTCTGGAAACACCATATATTTT. The genes are TRBV30 and TRBJ1-3; D may be TRBD1 (6 bases). Trimming pared 3 bases from V and 1 base from J, leaving 16 bases between. Germline CDR1 is GTSNPN and CDR2 is SVGIG (reference sequence). The CDR3 has 16 residues. Full variable domain (missing parts from reference TRBV30 and TRBJ1-3): SQTIHQWPATLVQPVGSPLSLECTVEGTSNPNLYWYRQAAGRGLQLLFYSVGIGQISSEVPQNLSASRPQDRQFILSSKKLLLSDSGFYLCAWSAFPRGSGNTIYFGEGSWLTVV.

The chain carries TRBV29-1 and TRBJ1-2; 9 bases match TRBD1. Trimming took 4 bases from V and 4 from J; bases not matched to a gene: 1. Germline CDR1 reads SQVTM; CDR2 reads ANQGSEA. The CDR3 extends over 12 amino acids. The CDR3 sequence is CSVGDRVYGYTF. Here the CDR3 DNA reads TGCAGCGTTGGGGACAGGGTCTATGGCTACACCTTC.

On this clone: The sample holds other DNA sequences that translate to the same CDR3. V gene TRBV19 combines with J gene TRBJ1-1, with a weak D call TRBD1 (6 bases). The V gene's germline CDR1 is LNHDA and CDR2 SQIVND (reference sequence). The CDR3 sequence is 12 residues long. V dropped 7 bases and J dropped 1 base, with 7 bases sitting between them. CDR3: CASIQGNTEAFF. CDR3 coding DNA: TGTGCCAGTATACAGGGGAACACTGAAGCTTTCTTT.

V gene TRBV1 combines with J gene TRBJ2-2; TRBD1, as called in the table, went unchecked against the DNA. TRBV1 is shown as a pseudogene. This CDR3 region has 14 residues. As DNA, the CDR3 is TGCACCAGCAGCCCCAGGGATAAGGCCGGGGAGCTGTTTTTT. Encoded protein: CTSSPRDKAGELFF.

The chain links TRBV21-1 to TRBJ1-1; the table's TRBD1 call for D was not verified on the DNA. TRBV21-1 is a pseudogene. This CDR3 comprises 16 residues. DNA of the CDR3: TGTGCCAGCAGCAAAGCTCTTCGGCAGGGAAAGACTGAAGCTTTCTTT. This gives the protein CASSKALRQGKTEAFF.

The CDR3 protein is CASSLGTVLYGYTF. The CDR3 nucleotides read TGTGCCAGCAGCTTAGGGACAGTCCTCTATGGCTACACCTTC. V gene TRBV7-9 combines with J gene TRBJ1-2; the D gene is possibly TRBD1 (6 bases). Trimming removed 1 base from V and 4 bases from J, with 10 bases in between. Germline V gene lookup returns CDR1 SEHNR and CDR2 FQNEAQ (reference sequence). CDR3 size: 14 residues.

This chain links TRBV2 with TRBJ2-5; 9 bases line up with TRBD2. V shed 5 bases, J shed 1 base, and the junction held 11 bases outside the gene matches. This CDR3 contains 17 residues. The germline gives CDR1 SNHLY, CDR2 FYNNEI. In DNA, the CDR3 is TGTGCCAGCAGTCCCGACCAGATAGCGGGGGTCCAAGAGACCCAGTACTTC. The encoded protein is CASSPDQIAGVQETQYF.

The chain carries TRBV29-1 and TRBJ1-1; 10 nucleotides line up with TRBD1. CDR1 is SQVTM, CDR2 ANQGSEA, per germline. The CDR3 runs to 13 residues. V dropped 6 bases and J dropped 1; count of bases not matched to a gene: 2. The CDR3 coding sequence is TGCAGCGTGACAGGGGGCGGGAACACTGAAGCTTTCTTT. This gives the protein CSVTGGGNTEAFF.

This chain joins TRBV7-2 and TRBJ2-7, with 7 bases matching TRBD1. Germline V gene data show CDR1 as SGHTA and CDR2 as FQGNSA. With V trimmed by 5 bases and J by 4 bases, 8 bases remained unmatched. CDR3 length: 14 residues. CDR3 coding DNA: TGTGCCAGCAGCCCTGGGACAGTTGAGTACGAGCAGTACTTC. As protein: CASSPGTVEYEQYF.

J is TRBJ2-1 and V is TRBV18; D unclear. Deletions cut 3 bases from V and 4 bases from J, with 16 bases between. The CDR3 spans 16 residues. Germline values: CDR1 KGHSH, CDR2 LQKENI. The CDR3 here is CASSPQSPREYNEQFF. CDR3 sequence (DNA): TGTGCCAGCTCACCGCAATCCCCGAGAGAGTACAATGAGCAGTTCTTC.

This chain links TRBV7-2 with TRBJ1-5; D call uncertain. The CDR3 is 14 amino acids. Between the trimmed V and J ends, which lost 4 bases and 0 bases, there was a span of 7 bases. From germline, CDR1 is SGHTA and CDR2 FQGNSA. The CDR3 bases are TGTGCCAGCAGCTCGGAGTATAGCAATCAGCCCCAGCATTTT. This encodes CASSSEYSNQPQHF.